The sequence of this TCR beta chain was determined in a study of OX40 agonist ivuxolimab in advanced cancers. Overall study: It was permissible to have had prior anti-PD-1, anti-PD-L1 or anti-CTLA-4 therapy, and approximately 41% had some.

Profiling relied on immunoSEQ multiplex PCR, and the TCRdb table lists in-frame clones only, not all of them. The sample carries 65,000 to 80,000 clones, around nine tenths recorded once. In its sample, this clone was seen once. This CDR3 region has 12 residues. Germline assignment: CDR1 GTSNPN and CDR2 SVGIG (reference sequence). V lost 4 bases and J 1 base, leaving 8 bases between the germline ends. This clonotype was obtained from an adult with an advanced solid tumor such as melanoma, head and neck, liver or kidney cancer. Sequencing used CD4+ or CD8+ T cells sorted from blood, obtained in a trial of the OX40 agonist ivuxolimab. The chain links TRBV30 to TRBJ2-7; D call uncertain. The CDR3 here is CAWKWDSYEQYF. The CDR3 nucleotides are TGTGCCTGGAAGTGGGATTCCTACGAGCAGTACTTC.